A single count supports the clone carrying this T cell receptor (beta chain). The antigen is undetermined. The V gene lost 6 bases and the J gene lost 4 bases, with 15 bases spanning the gap. The CDR3 is 14 residues long. CDR1 MNHEY and CDR2 SVGAGI come from the germline V gene. The data are from a study of cytotoxic CD8 clonotypes in ibrutinib-treated CLL. Study outcomes and limitations: Clonality climbed at ibrutinib response, then dropped toward baseline at progression.

TCRdb's table, derived via immunoSEQ multiplex PCR, lists solely in-frame clones and lacks some. The sample yields a few hundred thousand clones, over 55% seen once. The sequencing here drew on PBMCs, taken after 36 months of ibrutinib treatment. The J gene is TRBJ2-5, the V gene TRBV6-5, with D possibly TRBD2 on 6 matching bases. The sequence was collected from a human donor with chronic lymphocytic leukemia. CDR3 residues: CASRRGLLAETQYF. The CDR3 DNA is TGTGCCAGCAGACGGGGACTCCTAGCAGAGACCCAGTACTTC.